These 14 T cell receptor beta chains came from one sample sequenced in a study of T cells in Graves' hyperthyroidism and ophthalmopathy. Amplification of TCR beta CDR3 regions was performed using RNA transcripts as template. The TCR CDR3 was amplified in a first-round RT-PCR using the HTBI primer set. One entry per CDR3 protein, called by TCRdb with MiXCR from the multiplex PCR reads. There are around 300,000 distinct CDR3 sequences in the sample; 22% occur only once, and about 60% lies in the top ten. Sequences were obtained from blood. These receptors all stem from a man aged 30 to 45 with Graves' ophthalmopathy.

This clonotype was found a few times. This rearrangement joins TRBV6-2 or TRBV6-3 to TRBJ2-3; 9 bases are shared with TRBD2. After removal of 5 bases from V and 5 bases from J, the junction contained 17 bases not matched to a gene. The germline V gene encodes CDR1 MNHEY and CDR2 SVGEGT. This CDR3 comprises 18 residues. The CDR3 nucleotides read TGTGCCAGCAGTCAACTGGCGACTAGCGGATCTCGGGGAGATACGCAGTATTTT. Residues: CASSQLATSGSRGDTQYF.

This chain connects TRBV25-1 to TRBJ1-4, with no clear D. CDR1 is MGHDK, CDR2 SYGVNS, per germline. The CDR3 loop spans 15 amino acids. With 1 base removed from V and 8 bases from J, the gap between germline ends came to 14 bases. The CDR3 here is CASSELAGLREKLFF. The DNA of the CDR3 is TGTGCCAGCAGTGAATTGGCAGGTCTTAGGGAAAAACTGTTTTTT.

The rearrangement joins TRBV12-3 or TRBV12-4 to TRBJ2-7; 9 bases align to TRBD2. The CDR3 spans 15 residues. The ends lost 6 bases at V and 0 bases at J; junction bases unmatched: 6. The CDR3 DNA is TGTGCCAGCAGGGCTCAAGCGGGAGGCTCCTACGAGCAGTACTTC. The encoded protein is CASRAQAGGSYEQYF.

The table lists this clonotype with a few counts. The CDR3 bases are TGTGCCAGCAGTTTATTTAAGGGTACAGGAGAGACCCAGTACTTC. Its protein product is CASSLFKGTGETQYF. The V gene is TRBV12-3 or TRBV12-4, the J gene TRBJ2-5, with D perhaps matching TRBD1 (5 bases). The CDR3 has 15 residues. V lost 2 bases to trimming and J lost 4 bases, with 14 bases between them.

The chain carries TRBV13 and TRBJ1-1, with D tentatively TRBD1 (6 bases). This CDR3 is built from 13 residues. CDR1 and CDR2 (germline): PRHDT, FYEKMQ (reference sequence). Deletions cut 6 bases from V and 4 bases from J, with 12 bases between. CDR3 residues: CASSHQTGTEAFF. The CDR3, as DNA: TGTGCCAGCAGTCATCAGACAGGCACTGAAGCTTTCTTT.

This clonotype was found many times. CDR3 DNA: TGTGCCACCAGTGATTTGAACAGGAACTATGGCTACACCTTC. It encodes CATSDLNRNYGYTF. The chain has TRBV24-1 and TRBJ1-2; TRBD1 might be the D (5 bases). The germline V gene encodes CDR1 KGHDR and CDR2 SFDVKD. The CDR3 sequence is 14 residues long. V lost 0 bases and J 2 bases, leaving 6 bases between the germline ends.

This clonotype was detected only a few times. The V gene is TRBV2, the J gene TRBJ2-1; 10 bases line up with TRBD2. This CDR3 spans 15 amino acids. Per the germline V gene, CDR1 is SNHLY and CDR2 is FYNNEI. The ends lost 6 bases at V and 5 bases at J; junction bases unmatched: 7. CDR3 residues: CASRPGTSENNEQFF. In nucleotides, the CDR3 is TGTGCCAGCAGGCCCGGGACTAGCGAGAACAATGAGCAGTTCTTC.

This clonotype appeared many times. The rearrangement links TRBV3-1 to TRBJ2-7; either TRBD1 or TRBD2 may fit D (5 bases each). There are 14 residues in the CDR3. V was cut by 6 bases and J by 0 bases, with 12 bases left in between. The germline gives CDR1 LGHDT, CDR2 YNNKEL (reference sequence). The CDR3 here is CASRPGTHSYEQYF. For the CDR3, the DNA is TGTGCCAGCAGACCCGGGACCCACTCCTACGAGCAGTACTTC.

Turning to this clonotype: This may arise from a read error, as a much more abundant clone is one base away. This chain links TRBV27 with TRBJ2-1, with TRBD2 identical over 7 bases. V lost 2 bases, J lost 5 bases, and 6 bases stayed unmatched. CDR1 and CDR2 from the germline V gene are MNHEY and SMNVEV (reference sequence). This CDR3 comprises 15 residues. The CDR3 bases are TGTGCCAGCAGTTTACCCAGCGGGGCTAACAATGAGCAGTTCTTC. This translates into CASSLPSGANNEQFF.

This clonotype was counted between two and nine times. The V call is TRBV5-1, the J call TRBJ2-1; D gene unclear. This CDR3 comprises 14 residues. From germline, CDR1 is SGHRS and CDR2 YFSETQ. The V end lost 1 base, the J end lost 6 bases, and 11 bases lay between the germline ends. The DNA for the CDR3 is TGCGCCAGCAGCTTGCGCGCCTCGTTCAATGAGCAGTTCTTC. This encodes CASSLRASFNEQFF.

V is TRBV28 and J is TRBJ1-5, with 7 nucleotides matching TRBD1. The CDR3 is made up of 12 amino acids. CDR1 and CDR2 (germline): MDHEN, SYDVKM. Losses at the gene ends were 6 bases for V and 15 bases for J; bases not matched to a gene: 11. CDR3 sequence reads: CASSRLQGPAHF. The CDR3 region has the DNA TGTGCCAGCAGCCGCCTACAGGGGCCCGCGCATTTT.

The chain uses TRBV29-1 and TRBJ2-7; D is possibly TRBD1 (6 bases). Between the trimmed V and J ends, which lost 7 bases and 0 bases, there was a span of 13 bases. The germline V gene has CDR1 SQVTM and CDR2 ANQGSEA. CDR3 length equals 13 residues. The CDR3 spells CSGLTGSSYEQYF. For the CDR3, the DNA is TGCAGCGGGTTGACAGGAAGCTCCTACGAGCAGTACTTC.

This clonotype has at least ten counts. The rearrangement links TRBV5-1 to TRBJ1-2; 9 nucleotides align to TRBD1. With 4 bases clipped from V and 10 bases from J, the junction kept 14 bases outside the gene matches. The germline V gene has CDR1 SGHRS and CDR2 YFSETQ. CDR3 length: 15 residues. The CDR3 here is CASSLGTGKRLSYTF. For the CDR3, the DNA is TGCGCCAGCAGCCTGGGGACAGGGAAGAGGCTTTCCTACACCTTC.

In its sample, this clonotype was seen a few times. The CDR3 loop reads CSARPHNEQFF. Written as DNA, the CDR3 is TGCAGTGCTAGACCGCACAATGAGCAGTTCTTC. V gene TRBV20-1 combines with J gene TRBJ2-1; D is uncertain. CDR1 DFQATT and CDR2 SNEGSKA come from the germline V gene (reference sequence). V was shortened by 2 bases and J by 5 bases, with 4 bases between the two germline ends. The length of the CDR3 is 11 residues.